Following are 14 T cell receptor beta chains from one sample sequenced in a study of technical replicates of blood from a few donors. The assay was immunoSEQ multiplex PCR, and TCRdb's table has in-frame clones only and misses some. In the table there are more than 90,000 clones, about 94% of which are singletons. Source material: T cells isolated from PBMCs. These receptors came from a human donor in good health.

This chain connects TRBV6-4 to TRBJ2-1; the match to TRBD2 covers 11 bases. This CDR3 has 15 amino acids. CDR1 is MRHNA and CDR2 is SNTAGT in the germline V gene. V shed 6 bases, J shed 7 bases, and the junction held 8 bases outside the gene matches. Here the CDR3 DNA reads TGTGCCAGCAGCTCACTAGCGGGAGAGGGGAATGAGCAGTTCTTC. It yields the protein CASSSLAGEGNEQFF.

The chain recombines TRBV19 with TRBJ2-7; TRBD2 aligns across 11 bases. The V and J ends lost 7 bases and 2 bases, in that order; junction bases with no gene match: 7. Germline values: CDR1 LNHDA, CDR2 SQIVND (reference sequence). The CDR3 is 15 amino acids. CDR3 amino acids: CASTPGLAETYEQYF. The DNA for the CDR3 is TGTGCCAGTACCCCGGGACTAGCGGAGACCTACGAGCAGTACTTC. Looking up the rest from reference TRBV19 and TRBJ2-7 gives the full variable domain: DGGITQSPKYLFRKEGQNVTLSCEQNLNHDAMYWYRQDPGQGLRLIYYSQIVNDFQKGDIAEGYSVSREKKESFPLTVTSAQKNPTAFYLCASTPGLAETYEQYFGPGTRLTVT.

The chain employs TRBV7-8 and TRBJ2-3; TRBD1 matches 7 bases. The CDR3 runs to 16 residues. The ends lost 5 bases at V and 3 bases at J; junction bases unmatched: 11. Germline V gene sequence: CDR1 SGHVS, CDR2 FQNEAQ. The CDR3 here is CASSRETGMGTDTQYF. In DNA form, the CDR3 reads TGTGCCAGCAGCCGAGAGACAGGGATGGGGACAGATACGCAGTATTTT.

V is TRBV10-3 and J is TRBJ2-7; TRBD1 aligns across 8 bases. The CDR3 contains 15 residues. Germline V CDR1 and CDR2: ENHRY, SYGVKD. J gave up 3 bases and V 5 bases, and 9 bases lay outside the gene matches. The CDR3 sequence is CAISSAGTGHYEQYF. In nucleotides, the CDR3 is TGTGCCATCAGTTCCGCCGGGACAGGCCACTACGAGCAGTACTTC.

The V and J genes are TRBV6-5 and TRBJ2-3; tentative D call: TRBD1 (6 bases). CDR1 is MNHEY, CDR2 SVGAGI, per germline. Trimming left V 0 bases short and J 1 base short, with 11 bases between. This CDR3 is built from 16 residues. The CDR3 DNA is TGTGCCAGCAGTTACTCGGGACACCAACGCACAGATACGCAGTATTTT. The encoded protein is CASSYSGHQRTDTQYF.

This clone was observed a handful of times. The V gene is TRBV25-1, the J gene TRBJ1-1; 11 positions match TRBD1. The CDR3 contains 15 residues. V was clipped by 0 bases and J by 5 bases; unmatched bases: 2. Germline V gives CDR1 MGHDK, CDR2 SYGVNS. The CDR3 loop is CASSEYRDRGTEAFF. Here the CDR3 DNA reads TGTGCCAGCAGTGAATATCGGGACAGGGGGACTGAAGCTTTCTTT. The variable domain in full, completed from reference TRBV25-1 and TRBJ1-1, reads EADIYQTPRYLVIGTGKKITLECSQTMGHDKMYWYQQDPGMELHLIHYSYGVNSTEKGDLSSESTVSRIRTEHFPLTLESARPSHTSQYLCASSEYRDRGTEAFFGQGTRLTVV.

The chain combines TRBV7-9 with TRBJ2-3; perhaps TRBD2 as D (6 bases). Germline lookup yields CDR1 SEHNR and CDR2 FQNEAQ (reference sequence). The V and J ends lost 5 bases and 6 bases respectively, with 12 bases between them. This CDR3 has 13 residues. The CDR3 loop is CASSQAGWDTQYF. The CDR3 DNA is TGTGCCAGCAGCCAGGCGGGGTGGGATACGCAGTATTTT.

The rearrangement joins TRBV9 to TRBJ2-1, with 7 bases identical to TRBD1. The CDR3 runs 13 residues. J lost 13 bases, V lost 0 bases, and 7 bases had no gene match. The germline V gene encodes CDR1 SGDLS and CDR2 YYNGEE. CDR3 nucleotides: TGTGCCAGCAGCGTAGAAGGGGGCCCTTCCCAGTTCTTC. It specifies CASSVEGGPSQFF.

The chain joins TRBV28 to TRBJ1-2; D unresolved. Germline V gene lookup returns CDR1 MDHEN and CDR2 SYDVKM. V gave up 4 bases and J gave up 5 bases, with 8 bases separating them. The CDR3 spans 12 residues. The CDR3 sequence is CASSSKAYGYTF. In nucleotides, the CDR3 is TGTGCCAGCAGTTCCAAAGCTTATGGCTACACCTTC.

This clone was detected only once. CDR3 DNA sequence: TGTGCCAGCAGCCCTAAGCAAGTGGCGGGGGGTGGGGATACGCAGTATTTT. Its translation is CASSPKQVAGGGDTQYF. This sequence joins TRBV5-4 and TRBJ2-3; 8 nucleotides match TRBD2. V was pared by 4 bases and J by 6 bases, with 16 bases of the junction left unmatched. Per germline, CDR1 SGHNT and CDR2 YYREEE (reference sequence). The CDR3 runs to 17 residues. Complete variable domain (other parts from reference TRBV5-4 and TRBJ2-3): ETGVTQSPTHLIKTRGQQVTLRCSSQSGHNTVSWYQQALGQGPQFIFQYYREEENGRGNFPPRFSGLQFPNYSSELNVNALELDDSALYLCASSPKQVAGGGDTQYFGPGTRLTVL.

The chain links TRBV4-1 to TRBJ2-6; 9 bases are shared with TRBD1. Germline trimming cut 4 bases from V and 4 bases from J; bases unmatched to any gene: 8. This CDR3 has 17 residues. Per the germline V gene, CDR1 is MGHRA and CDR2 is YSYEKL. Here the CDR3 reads CASSPSRDRAGANVLTF. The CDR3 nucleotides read TGCGCCAGCAGCCCGTCCCGGGACAGGGCCGGGGCCAACGTCCTGACTTTC.

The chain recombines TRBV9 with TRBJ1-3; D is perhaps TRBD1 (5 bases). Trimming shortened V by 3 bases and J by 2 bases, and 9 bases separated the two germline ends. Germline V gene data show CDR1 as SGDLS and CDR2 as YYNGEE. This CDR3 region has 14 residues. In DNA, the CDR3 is TGTGCCAGCAGCGACACGGGGGCTGGAAACACCATATATTTT. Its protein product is CASSDTGAGNTIYF.

The DNA of the CDR3 is TGTGCCAGCTCTCCGGGCAGGGGGCTTGAAAAACTGTTTTTT. Amino acids: CASSPGRGLEKLFF. The chain uses TRBV18 and TRBJ1-4; 8 nucleotides align to TRBD1. Germline CDR1 is KGHSH and CDR2 is LQKENI. This CDR3 has 14 amino acids. Germline trimming cut 6 bases from V and 7 bases from J; bases unmatched to any gene: 7.

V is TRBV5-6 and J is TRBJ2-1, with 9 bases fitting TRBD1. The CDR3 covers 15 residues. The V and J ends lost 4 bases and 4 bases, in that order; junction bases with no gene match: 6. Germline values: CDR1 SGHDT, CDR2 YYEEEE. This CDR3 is CASSRGGTGYNEQFF. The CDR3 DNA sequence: TGTGCCAGCAGCCGCGGTGGGACAGGGTACAATGAGCAGTTCTTC.